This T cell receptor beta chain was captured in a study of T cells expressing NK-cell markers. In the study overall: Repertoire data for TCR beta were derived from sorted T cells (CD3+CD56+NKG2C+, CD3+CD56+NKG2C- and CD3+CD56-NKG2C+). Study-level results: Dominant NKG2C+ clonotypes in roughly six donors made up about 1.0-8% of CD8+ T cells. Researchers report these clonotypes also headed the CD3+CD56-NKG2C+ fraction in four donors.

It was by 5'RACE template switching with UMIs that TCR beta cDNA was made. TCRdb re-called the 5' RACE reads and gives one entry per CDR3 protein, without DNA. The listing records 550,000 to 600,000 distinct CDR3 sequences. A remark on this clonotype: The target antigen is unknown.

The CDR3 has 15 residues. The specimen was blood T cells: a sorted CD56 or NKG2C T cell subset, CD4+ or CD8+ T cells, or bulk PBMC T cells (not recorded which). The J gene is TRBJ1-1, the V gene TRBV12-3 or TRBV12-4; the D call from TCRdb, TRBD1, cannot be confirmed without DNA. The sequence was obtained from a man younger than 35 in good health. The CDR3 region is CASSFAGGKSTEAFF.